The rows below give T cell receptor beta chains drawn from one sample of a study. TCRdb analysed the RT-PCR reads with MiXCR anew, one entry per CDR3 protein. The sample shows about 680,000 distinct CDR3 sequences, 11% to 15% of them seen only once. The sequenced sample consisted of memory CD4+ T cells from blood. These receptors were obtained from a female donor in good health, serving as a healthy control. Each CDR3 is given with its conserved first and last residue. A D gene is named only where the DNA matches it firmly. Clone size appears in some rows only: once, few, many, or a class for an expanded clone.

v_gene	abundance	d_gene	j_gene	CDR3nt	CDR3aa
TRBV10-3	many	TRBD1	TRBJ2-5	TGTGCCATCAGTGGGGTCCCAGGGGGCGCGGCTTTAGAGACCCAGTACTTC	CAISGVPGGAALETQYF
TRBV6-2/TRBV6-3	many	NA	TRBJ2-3	TGTGCCAGCCGCTGGACGGAAGATACGCAGTATTTT	CASRWTEDTQYF
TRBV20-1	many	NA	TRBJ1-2	TGCAGTGCTTTACCGGACGGTGTTAACTATGGCTACACCTTC	CSALPDGVNYGYTF
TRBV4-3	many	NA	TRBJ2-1	TGCGCCAGCAGCCAGGCCGGGACAAGCCTTAGTTATGATGAGCAGTTCTTC	CASSQAGTSLSYDEQFF
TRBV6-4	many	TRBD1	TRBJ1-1	TGTGCCACGGTCGACAGGGCGAGCACTGAAGCTTTCTTT	CATVDRASTEAFF
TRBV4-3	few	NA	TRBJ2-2	TGCGCCAGCAGCCAAGCCCCGGGGGCAGCCGGGGAGCTGTTTTTT	CASSQAPGAAGELFF
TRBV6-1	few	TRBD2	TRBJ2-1	TGTGCCAGCAGTCGACGGACTAGCGGCCCCTACAATGAGCAGTTCTTC	CASSRRTSGPYNEQFF
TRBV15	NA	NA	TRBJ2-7	TGTGCCACCAGCAGAGATCGAGACTACGAGCAGTACTTC	CATSRDRDYEQYF
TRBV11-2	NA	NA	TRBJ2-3	TGTGCCAGCAGCTTAGTTGTAAGGGAAAGGCAGTATTTT	CASSLVVRERQYF
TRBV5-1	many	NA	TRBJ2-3	TGCGCCTGCAGCTTCGGACAACTAGGGGATACGCAGTATTTT	CACSFGQLGDTQYF
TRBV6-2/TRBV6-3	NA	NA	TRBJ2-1	TGTGCCAGCGGAGGGGGGTTTACGTACAATAAGCAGTTCTTC	CASGGGFTYNKQFF
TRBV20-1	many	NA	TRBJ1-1	TGCAGTGCTAGAGATCTTTCGGAGACTGAAGCTTTCTTT	CSARDLSETEAFF
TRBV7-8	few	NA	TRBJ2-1	TGTGCCAGCAGCTTTAGTCCCCTGAGCAGGAGCTCCTACAATGAGCAGTTCTTC	CASSFSPLSRSSYNEQFF
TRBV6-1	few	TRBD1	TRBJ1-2	TGTGCCAGCAGTGACCACAGGGGGGACTATGGCTACACCTTC	CASSDHRGDYGYTF
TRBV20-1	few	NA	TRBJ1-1	TGCAGTGCTAGAGTGCCAGGCAGGCAGAACACTGAAGCTTTCTTT	CSARVPGRQNTEAFF
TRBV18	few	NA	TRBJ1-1	TGTGCCAGCTCACCAAGCCCCGACGGTCGTGAAGCTTTCTTT	CASSPSPDGREAFF
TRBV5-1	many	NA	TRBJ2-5	TGCGCCAGCAGCTTACGGGAGCGAGAGACCCAGTACTTC	CASSLRERETQYF
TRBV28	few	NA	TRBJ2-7	TGTGCCAGCCGAGGACACACCCGGCTCGAGCAGTACTTC	CASRGHTRLEQYF
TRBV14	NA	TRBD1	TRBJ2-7	TGTGCCAGCAGCCCCTGGGGACAGACCTACGAGCAGTACTTC	CASSPWGQTYEQYF
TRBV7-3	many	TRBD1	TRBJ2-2	TGTGCCAGCAGCCCGGGGACAGGGTATGACGGGGAGCTGTTTTTT	CASSPGTGYDGELFF
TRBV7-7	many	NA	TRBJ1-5	TGTGCTAGCAGCCGGGACACCAATCAGCCCCAGCATTTT	CASSRDTNQPQHF
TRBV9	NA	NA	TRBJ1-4	TGTGCCAGCAGCGTACTCGCCTCGAATGAAAAACTGTTTTTT	CASSVLASNEKLFF
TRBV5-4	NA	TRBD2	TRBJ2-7	TGTGCCAGCAGCTGGGGACTAGCCTACGAGCAGTACTTC	CASSWGLAYEQYF
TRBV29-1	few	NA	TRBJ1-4	TGCAGCGGCCTCGAATGGGAAAAACTGTTTTTT	CSGLEWEKLFF
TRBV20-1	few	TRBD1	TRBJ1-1	TGCAGTGCCGGGACAGGGGGCGCGAGGGCTGAAGCTTTCTTT	CSAGTGGARAEAFF
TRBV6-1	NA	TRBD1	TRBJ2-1	TGTGCCAGCAGTGGACAGGGGGCGGTCAATGAGCAGTTCTTC	CASSGQGAVNEQFF
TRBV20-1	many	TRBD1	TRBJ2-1	TGCAGTGCTGTCCCAGGGGGCACTGAGCAGTTCTTC	CSAVPGGTEQFF
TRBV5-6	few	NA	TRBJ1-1	TGTGCCAGCAGCTCAGTTAGTTCGGACACTGAAGCTTTCTTT	CASSSVSSDTEAFF
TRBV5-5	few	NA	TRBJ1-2	TGTGCCAGCAGCTTGGCCCCCTCCTATGGCTACACCTTC	CASSLAPSYGYTF
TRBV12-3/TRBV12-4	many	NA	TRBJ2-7	TGTGCCAGCAGCCGGGACCCGGCTAGGTTGTACTTC	CASSRDPARLYF
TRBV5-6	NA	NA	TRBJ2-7	TGTGCCAGCAGCTTTGACCCAGGGCCCTACGAGCAGTACTTC	CASSFDPGPYEQYF
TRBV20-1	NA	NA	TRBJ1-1	TGCAGTGCTAGGCAGGACAGCTCAAACACTGAAGCTTTCTTT	CSARQDSSNTEAFF
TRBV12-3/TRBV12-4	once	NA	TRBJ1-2	TGTGCCAGCACCTTTGGGGACACCGCCCGGGGCTACACCTTC	CASTFGDTARGYTF
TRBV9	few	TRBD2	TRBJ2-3	TGTGCCAGCAGCGGAAGGACTAGCACTATTAGCACAGATACGCAGTATTTT	CASSGRTSTISTDTQYF
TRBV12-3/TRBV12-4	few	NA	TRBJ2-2	TGTGCCAGCAGAGCTACTCAGAGTTCTTCCGGGGAGCTGTTTTTT	CASRATQSSSGELFF
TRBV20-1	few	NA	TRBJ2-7	TGCAGTGCTAGAGGGGCTATAAGCCGGGGAGGCCAGCTTTACGAGCAGTACTTC	CSARGAISRGGQLYEQYF
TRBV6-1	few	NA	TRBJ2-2	TGTGCCAGCAGTGAACTGGGCCTGAACGCCGGGGAGCTGTTTTTT	CASSELGLNAGELFF
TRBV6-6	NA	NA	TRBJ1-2	TGTGCCAGCAGGCTCGGGACACAGCACTATGGCTACACCTTC	CASRLGTQHYGYTF
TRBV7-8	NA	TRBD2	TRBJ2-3	TGTGCCGGCAGCCCGCGGGGGGCCAAAGATACGCAGTATTTT	CAGSPRGAKDTQYF